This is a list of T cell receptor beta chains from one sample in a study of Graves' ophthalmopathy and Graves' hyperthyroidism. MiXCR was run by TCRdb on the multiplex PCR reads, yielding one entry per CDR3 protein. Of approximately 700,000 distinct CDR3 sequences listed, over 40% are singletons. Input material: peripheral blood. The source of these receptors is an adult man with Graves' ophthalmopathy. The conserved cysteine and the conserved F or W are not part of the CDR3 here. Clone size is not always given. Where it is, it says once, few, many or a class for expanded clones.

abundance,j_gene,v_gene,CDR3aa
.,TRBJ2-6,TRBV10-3,AISQGKTGGANVLT
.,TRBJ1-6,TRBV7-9,ASSRDRGQSPLH
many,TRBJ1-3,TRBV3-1,ASSSWDGGNTIY
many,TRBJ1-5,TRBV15,ATGREASSNQPQH
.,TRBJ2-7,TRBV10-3,AIREGRYEQY
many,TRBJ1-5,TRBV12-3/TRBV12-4,ASSLGQEGPQH
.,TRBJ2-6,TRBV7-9,ASSFGQLGANVLT
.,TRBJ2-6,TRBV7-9,ASSLQRTGANVLT
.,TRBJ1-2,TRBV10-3,AISGRLGLANYGYT
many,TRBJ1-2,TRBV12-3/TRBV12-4,ASRLGGADGYT
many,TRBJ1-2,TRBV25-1,ASSELAGAGYT
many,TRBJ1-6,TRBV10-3,AIRGGDSPLH
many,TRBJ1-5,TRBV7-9,ASNSGVGQPQH
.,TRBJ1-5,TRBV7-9,ASSSRTGPQH
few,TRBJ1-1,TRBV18,ASSPEGSSAF
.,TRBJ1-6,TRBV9,ASRAGTGHNSPLH
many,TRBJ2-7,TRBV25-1,ASSRRGPSYEQY
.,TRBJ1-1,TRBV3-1,ASSALQGNEAF
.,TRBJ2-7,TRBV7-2,ASAGTGVNEQY
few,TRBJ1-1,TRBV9,ASSETPENTEAF
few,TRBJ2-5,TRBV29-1,SVSPQETQY
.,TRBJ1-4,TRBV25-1,ASSGRGTGTVHEKLF
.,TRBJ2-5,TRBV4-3,ASSQDPGDAPDETQY
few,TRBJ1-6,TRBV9,ASSQDSYNSPLH